This T cell receptor (beta chain) was recovered during a study of blood T cell repertoires in COVID-19. CDR1 SGHDN and CDR2 FVKESK come from the germline V gene. The CDR3 is made up of 17 amino acids. The ends were cut back, 0 bases at V and 0 bases at J, with 11 bases in the middle. Generated by immunoSEQ multiplex PCR, the TCRdb table keeps only in-frame clones and is missing some. Of some 170,000 clones in the sample, around nine tenths are singletons; the top ten hold 9.5% to 15%. The material sequenced was peripheral blood. This receptor was obtained from a woman in her 70s with COVID-19, enrolled during active disease. V and J are TRBV14 and TRBJ2-2; D perhaps matches TRBD2 (6 bases). The CDR3 sequence is CASSQDLSGANTGELFF. The DNA of the CDR3 is TGTGCCAGCAGCCAAGATCTTAGCGGAGCGAACACCGGGGAGCTGTTTTTT.